The 24 T cell receptor beta chains reported below all come from one sample, sequenced in a study of cytomegalovirus exposure and HLA in healthy donors. Amplification used 60 Vbeta primers and 13 Jbeta primers. TCRdb keeps only in-frame clones here, not all; method: immunoSEQ multiplex PCR. The sample yields under 120,000 clones, 70% seen once. The sample consisted of PBMCs. Receptors were obtained from a man aged 40-49 years in good health and CMV-seropositive.

The chain uses TRBV18 and TRBJ2-3, with TRBD1 matching 8 bases. Germline V gives CDR1 KGHSH, CDR2 LQKENI. The CDR3 loop spans 14 amino acids. The V gene end was trimmed by 2 bases and the J gene end by 5 bases; junction bases not matched to a gene: 3. DNA of the CDR3: TGTGCCAGCTCACCAACAGACAGGGGAGATACGCAGTATTTT. It specifies CASSPTDRGDTQYF.

This sequence joins TRBV12-5 and TRBJ1-6, with D perhaps TRBD1 (5 bases). CDR3 length: 12 amino acids. Between the trimmed V and J ends, which lost 11 bases and 9 bases, there was a span of 14 bases. The V gene's germline CDR1 is LGHNT and CDR2 FRNRAP. The CDR3 region has the DNA TGTGCTCGACGCAGGGTTGCTTCACCCCTCCACTTT. Its translation: CARRRVASPLHF.

This clone was detected only a few times. CDR3 DNA: TGTGCCTGGAGTGGGCTAGCGGGATTCCGAGATACGCAGTATTTT. This gives the protein CAWSGLAGFRDTQYF. The V call is TRBV30, the J call TRBJ2-3; 9 nucleotides align to TRBD2. The V gene's germline CDR1 is GTSNPN and CDR2 SVGIG (reference sequence). V was pared by 1 base and J by 5 bases, with 7 bases of the junction left unmatched. The CDR3 loop spans 15 amino acids.

Only a few counts were recorded for this clone. The chain recombines TRBV30 with TRBJ1-4; possible D gene TRBD1, 5 bases. V shed 3 bases and J shed 9 bases, with 20 bases lying between them. Germline V gene lookup returns CDR1 GTSNPN and CDR2 SVGIG (reference sequence). The CDR3 has 15 amino acids. The DNA for the CDR3 is TGTGCCTGGAGGGACATGGGGGAGGCGACGAAAAAACTGTTTTTT. It specifies CAWRDMGEATKKLFF.

This sequence joins TRBV6-1 and TRBJ2-7, with 9 bases identical to TRBD2. The CDR3 totals 14 residues. CDR1 is MNHNS and CDR2 is SASEGT in the germline V gene. V was clipped by 7 bases and J by 2 bases; unmatched bases: 6. In DNA, the CDR3 is TGTGCCAGCACTACGGCTAGCGGGACCTACGAGCAGTACGTC. It yields the protein CASTTASGTYEQYV.

This sequence joins TRBV7-9 and TRBJ2-3; D ambiguous. The germline CDR1 and CDR2 sequences are SEHNR and FQNEAQ (reference sequence). The CDR3 is made up of 12 amino acids. Trimming took off 4 bases at V and 6 bases at J, with 8 bases between the two ends. The CDR3 sequence is CASSSGVDTQYF. Written as DNA, the CDR3 is TGTGCCAGCAGCTCTGGAGTTGATACGCAGTATTTT.

Remarks on this clone: At one end, the junction sequence differs from germline, possibly due to a read error. The chain is built from TRBV19 and TRBJ1-2; no reliable D call. Germline assignment: CDR1 LNHDA and CDR2 SQIVND (reference sequence). This CDR3 spans 12 amino acids. The CDR3 reads CASTADNYGYTF. The CDR3 DNA reads as TGTGCGAGTACTGCGGATAACTATGGCTACACCTTC.

The rearrangement uses TRBV5-1 and TRBJ2-1, with no clear D. The V end was cut by 2 bases, the J end by 0 bases, with 15 bases between. Germline values: CDR1 SGHRS, CDR2 YFSETQ. This CDR3 region has 17 residues. This CDR3 is CASSFRTISSSYNEQFF. CDR3 DNA sequence: TGCGCCAGCAGCTTCCGCACTATCTCGAGCTCCTACAATGAGCAGTTCTTC.

The gene calls are TRBV6-1 and TRBJ1-4; D perhaps matches TRBD1 (6 bases). This CDR3 has 15 residues. The germline V gene has CDR1 MNHNS and CDR2 SASEGT. V lost 8 bases and J lost 7, with 20 bases in between. CDR3 protein: CASQYHAVGGEKLFF. In DNA, the CDR3 is TGTGCCAGCCAATATCATGCGGTAGGGGGTGAAAAACTGTTTTTT.

V is TRBV4-1 and J is TRBJ1-5; D gene uncertain. Germline CDR1 reads MGHRA; CDR2 reads YSYEKL. This CDR3 region has 16 residues. Trimming left V 1 base short and J 1 base short, with 11 bases between. Here the CDR3 DNA reads TGCGCCAGCAGCCAAGTGGCGGGATACAGCAATCAGCCCCAGCATTTT. Translation: CASSQVAGYSNQPQHF.

This clone has just a few counts. The rearrangement joins TRBV7-9 to TRBJ2-2, with D possibly being TRBD2 (6 bases). The CDR3 length is 12 residues. Germline CDR1 reads SEHNR; CDR2 reads FQNEAQ (reference sequence). V lost 11 bases, J lost 1 base, and 8 bases lay in between. CDR3 protein: CARGKNTGELFF. CDR3 bases: TGTGCCCGGGGGAAGAACACCGGGGAGCTGTTTTTT. Looking up the rest from reference TRBV7-9 and TRBJ2-2 gives the full variable domain: DTGVSQNPRHKITKRGQNVTFRCDPISEHNRLYWYRQTLGQGPEFLTYFQNEAQLEKSRLLSDRFSAERPKGSFSTLEIQRTEQGDSAMYLCARGKNTGELFFGEGSRLTVL.

This clone was recorded a few times. The chain links TRBV19 to TRBJ1-1, with D unresolved. V was shortened by 4 bases and J by 0 bases, with 12 bases between the two germline ends. Germline-derived CDR1 and CDR2 are LNHDA and SQIVND (reference sequence). The CDR3 has 15 residues. CDR3 sequence (DNA): TGTGCCAGTAGTACCCCCGAAAGAGTGAACACTGAAGCTTTCTTT. It codes for CASSTPERVNTEAFF.

A note on this clone: An end of the junction does not agree with germline; a read error may underlie this. Other DNA sequences in this specimen translate into the identical CDR3. The rearrangement uses TRBV7-6 and TRBJ1-1; 7 bases are a match to TRBD1. The germline gives CDR1 SGHVS, CDR2 FNYEAQ. CDR3 length equals 14 residues. CDR3 nucleotides: TGTGCCAGCAGCACATGGGGACAGAACACCGAAGCTTTCTTT. Protein sequence: CASSTWGQNTEAFF.

This chain uses TRBV9 with TRBJ1-6; no reliable D call. This CDR3 comprises 14 residues. CDR1 and CDR2 from the germline V gene are SGDLS and YYNGEE. The V end lost 2 bases, the J end lost 7 bases, and 10 bases lay between the germline ends. The CDR3 nucleotides are TGTGCCAGCAGCGTTGGTACTAAGAATTCACCCCTCCACTTT. Translation gives CASSVGTKNSPLHF.

The chain recombines TRBV28 with TRBJ2-7; no definite D call. Germline CDR1 reads MDHEN; CDR2 reads SYDVKM. The V and J ends lost 5 bases and 3 bases respectively, with 5 bases between them. The CDR3 runs 11 residues. CDR3 coding DNA: TGTGCCAGCAGTCGGTACTACGAGCAGTACTTC. This encodes CASSRYYEQYF.

CDR3 in DNA: TGTGCCAGCAGTGCGACTAGCCTCACATCCCACGAGCAGTACTTC. It codes for CASSATSLTSHEQYF. The V and J genes are TRBV27 and TRBJ2-7; 7 bases fit TRBD2. CDR3 length: 15 amino acids. Unmatched junction bases numbered 12, after V lost 5 bases and J lost 5 bases. Germline lookup yields CDR1 MNHEY and CDR2 SMNVEV (reference sequence).

The count of this clone is one. The chain recombines TRBV23-1 with TRBJ2-7; D perhaps matches TRBD2 (6 bases). TRBV23-1 has ORF status, its function being uncertain. This CDR3 comprises 16 residues. Trimming stripped 0 bases from V and 1 base from J, with 13 bases between. Here the CDR3 DNA reads TGCGCCAGCAGTCAATCGTTTACTAGCTATTCCTACGAGCAGTACGTC. Residues: CASSQSFTSYSYEQYV.

The J gene is TRBJ1-3, the V gene TRBV5-1; the D is unclear. This CDR3 is built from 13 residues. The V gene's germline CDR1 is SGHRS and CDR2 YFSETQ. V lost 4 bases to trimming and J lost 3 bases, with 8 bases between them. The DNA of the CDR3 is TGCGCCAGCAGCCAACGGGATGGAAACACCATATATTTT. This codes for CASSQRDGNTIYF.

The rearrangement links TRBV6-6 to TRBJ2-7; TRBD1 matches 8 bases. Looked up from germline, CDR1 is MNHNY and CDR2 is SVGAGI (reference sequence). The CDR3 covers 13 residues. Germline trimming cut 8 bases from V and 4 bases from J; bases unmatched to any gene: 7. The CDR3 loop reads CASGYGQGYEQYF. CDR3 DNA sequence: TGTGCCAGCGGATATGGACAGGGATACGAGCAGTACTTC.

J is TRBJ1-5 and V is TRBV19; 7 bases agree with TRBD1. The CDR3 length is 17 residues. V lost 3 bases and J lost 3; bases outside the gene matches: 11. Germline V CDR1 and CDR2: LNHDA, SQIVND (reference sequence). This CDR3 is CASSIGVTGAFNQPQHF. The CDR3, as DNA: TGTGCCAGTAGTATCGGTGTAACAGGGGCTTTCAATCAGCCCCAGCATTTT.

The sample holds a few counts of this clone. J is TRBJ1-3 and V is TRBV7-9, with D maybe TRBD1 (6 bases). V lost 5 bases and J lost 0, with 11 bases in between. CDR3 length equals 15 residues. CDR1 is SEHNR, CDR2 FQNEAQ, per germline (reference sequence). The CDR3 region is CASSPGHPSGNTIYF. For the CDR3, the DNA is TGTGCCAGCAGCCCGGGACACCCCTCTGGAAACACCATATATTTT.

This clone was seen once. The chain employs TRBV6-5 and TRBJ2-3, with no clear D. Trimming removed 0 bases from V and 0 bases from J, with 4 bases in between. CDR1 and CDR2 from the germline V gene are MNHEY and SVGAGI. This CDR3 contains 14 residues. The CDR3 region has the DNA TGTGCCAGCAGTTACTCAGAGAGCACAGATACGCAGTATTTT. This translates into CASSYSESTDTQYF.

The CDR3 loop reads CASSQGRTGTSYEQYF. Written as DNA, the CDR3 is TGCGCCAGCAGCCAGGGGAGGACAGGGACGTCCTACGAGCAGTACTTC. The J gene is TRBJ2-7, the V gene TRBV4-3; 8 nucleotides line up with TRBD1. CDR1 and CDR2 from the germline V gene are LGHNA and YSLEER. V shed 3 bases and J 1 base; nucleotides not matched to a gene: 8. This CDR3 is 16 amino acids long.

The chain links TRBV6-5 to TRBJ2-5; 10 positions match TRBD2. The CDR3 contains 14 residues. CDR1 MNHEY and CDR2 SVGAGI come from the germline V gene. V lost 2 bases, J lost 4 bases, and 1 base stayed unmatched. CDR3 nucleotide sequence: TGTGCCAGCAGTTACCGACTAGCGGGAGAGACCCAGTACTTC. Its protein is CASSYRLAGETQYF.